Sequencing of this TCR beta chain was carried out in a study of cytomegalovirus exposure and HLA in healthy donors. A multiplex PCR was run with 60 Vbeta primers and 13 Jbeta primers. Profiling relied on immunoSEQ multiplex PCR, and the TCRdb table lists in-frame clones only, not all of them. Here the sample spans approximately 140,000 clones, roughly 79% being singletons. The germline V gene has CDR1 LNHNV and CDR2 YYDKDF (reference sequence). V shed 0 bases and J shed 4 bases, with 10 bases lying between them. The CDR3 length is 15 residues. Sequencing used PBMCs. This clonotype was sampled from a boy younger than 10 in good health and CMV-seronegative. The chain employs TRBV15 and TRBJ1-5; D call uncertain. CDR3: CATSRERVWNQPQHF. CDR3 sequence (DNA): TGTGCCACCAGCAGAGAGAGAGTGTGGAATCAGCCCCAGCATTTT.